This TCR beta chain was recorded in a study of CD8 T cells in ankylosing spondylitis. Regarding the study as a whole: What seemed typical of ankylosing spondylitis blood was a TCR beta motif built from eight highly homologous variants. Peripheral blood held disease-linked clones only at relatively low frequency, and these were CD8+.

V lost 4 bases and J lost 3; bases outside the gene matches: 10. Germline V lookup: CDR1 SGHNT, CDR2 YYREEE (reference sequence). The CDR3 runs 17 residues. MiXCR, run by TCRdb on the 5' RACE reads, gives a single entry per CDR3 protein. This table has roughly 400,000 distinct CDR3 sequences, approximately 20% appearing once. Turning to this clonotype: No antigen is known for it.

Specimen: blood, either unsorted or a sorted T cell fraction (not recorded which). The chain uses TRBV5-4 and TRBJ2-5; 12 bases are shared with TRBD1. This TCR was recovered from a male donor with ankylosing spondylitis. The CDR3 reads CASSRGQGAPGEETQYF. CDR3 nucleotides: TGTGCCAGCAGCCGGGGACAGGGGGCGCCCGGGGAAGAGACCCAGTACTTC.